This TCR beta chain emerged from a study of blood T cell repertoires in COVID-19. Background on the study: COVID-19 samples from acute and convalescent phases originated in the United States, Italy and Spain.

As originally analysed: Quantification of nucleated cells was approximated via reference gene primer amplification. Clones were sequenced by immunoSEQ multiplex PCR, and TCRdb holds only the in-frame ones, with some missing. Clone size and the V and J calls come from that table; the DNA yielded D and trimming. The top ten hold about 5% of the sample, which has about 140,000 clones, over 80% seen once. The cohort comprised adults aged about 18 to 100 years residing in approximately 22 US areas. Which cohort a participant joined came from the clinical history participants gave. The sample was PBMCs or T cells enriched from blood (not recorded which). The TCR was taken from a man between 70 and 80 years old who had been exposed to COVID-19.

CDR3 nucleotides: TGTGCCAGCAGCCGGGACAGGGCGGAGACCCAGTACTTC. As protein: CASSRDRAETQYF. The chain links TRBV7-2 to TRBJ2-5; TRBD1 matches at 9 bases. V trimming: 5 bases; J trimming: 5 bases; junction bases outside the gene matches: 3. Germline V lookup: CDR1 SGHTA, CDR2 FQGNSA. There are 13 residues in the CDR3. Filled out from reference TRBV7-2 and TRBJ2-5, the complete variable domain reads GAGVSQSPSNKVTEKGKDVELRCDPISGHTALYWYRQSLGQGLEFLIYFQGNSAPDKSGLPSDRFSAERTGGSVSTLTIQRTQQEDSAVYLCASSRDRAETQYFGPGTRLLVL.